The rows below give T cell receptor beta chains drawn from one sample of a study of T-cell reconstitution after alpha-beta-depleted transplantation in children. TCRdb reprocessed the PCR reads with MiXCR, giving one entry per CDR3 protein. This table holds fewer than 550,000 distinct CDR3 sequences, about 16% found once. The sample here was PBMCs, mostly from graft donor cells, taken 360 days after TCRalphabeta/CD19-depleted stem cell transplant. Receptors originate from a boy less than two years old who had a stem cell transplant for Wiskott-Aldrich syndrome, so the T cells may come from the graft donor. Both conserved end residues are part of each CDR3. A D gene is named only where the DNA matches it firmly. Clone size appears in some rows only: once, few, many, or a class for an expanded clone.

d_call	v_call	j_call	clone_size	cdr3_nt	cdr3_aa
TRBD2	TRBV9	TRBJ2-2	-	TGTGCCAGCAGCGTAGTGGCTAGCGGCTACACCGGGGAGCTGTTTTTT	CASSVVASGYTGELFF
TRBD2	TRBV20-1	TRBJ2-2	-	TGCAGTGCTAGAGTCCCTAGCGGACTGAACACCGGGGAGCTGTTTTTT	CSARVPSGLNTGELFF
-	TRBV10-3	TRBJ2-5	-	TGTGCCATCAGTGATCTTAAGAGGGGGGGCCAAGAGACCCAGTACTTC	CAISDLKRGGQETQYF
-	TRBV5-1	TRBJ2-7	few	TGCGCCAGCAGCCCCAAACTCGGCTACTACGAGCAGTACTTC	CASSPKLGYYEQYF
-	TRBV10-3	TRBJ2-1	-	TGTGCCATCAGTGAGTCGAAGCTAGCTGAGTCTAATGAGCAGTTCTTC	CAISESKLAESNEQFF
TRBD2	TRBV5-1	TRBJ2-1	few	TGCGCCAGCTTCCCCTCCGTGCTAGCGGGCAATGAGCAGTTCTTC	CASFPSVLAGNEQFF
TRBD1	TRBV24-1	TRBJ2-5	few	TGTGCCACGGCCGGGACAGGGGAATTGGGTAGCCAAGAGACCCAGTACTTC	CATAGTGELGSQETQYF
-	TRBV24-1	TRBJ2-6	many	TGTGCCACCAGTGATCAAAGAACCTCTGGGGCCAACGTCCTGACTTTC	CATSDQRTSGANVLTF
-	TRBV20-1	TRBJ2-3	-	TGCAGTGCCCGAACGGGGGCTGGTGATACGCAGTATTTT	CSARTGAGDTQYF
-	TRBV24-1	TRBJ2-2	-	TGTGCCACCAGTGATGCCGGCAGGGACACCGGGGAGCTGTTTTTT	CATSDAGRDTGELFF
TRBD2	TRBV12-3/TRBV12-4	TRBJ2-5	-	TGTGCCAGCACAAGGAGCGGGAAAGAGACCCAGTACTTC	CASTRSGKETQYF
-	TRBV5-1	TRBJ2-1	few	TGCGCCAGCAGCCCGGCCCGACAGGCCTACTACAATGAGCAGTTCTTC	CASSPARQAYYNEQFF
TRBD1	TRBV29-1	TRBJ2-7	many	TGCAGCGTTGAAGCCCGGGACAGGGGGACCTACGAGCAGTACTTC	CSVEARDRGTYEQYF
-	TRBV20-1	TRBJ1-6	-	TGCAGTGCCCCCGGACGGATCTATAATTCACCCCTCCACTTT	CSAPGRIYNSPLHF
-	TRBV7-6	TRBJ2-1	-	TGTGCCAGCAGCCCTCCTACAGCCAATGAGCAGTTCTTC	CASSPPTANEQFF
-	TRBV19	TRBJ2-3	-	TGTGCCAGTAGACCCCTGCTCACAGATACGCAGTATTTT	CASRPLLTDTQYF
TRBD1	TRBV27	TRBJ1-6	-	TGTGCCAGCAGTTTCGGACAGGGGAACCATAATTCACCCCTCCACTTT	CASSFGQGNHNSPLHF
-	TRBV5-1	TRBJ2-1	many	TGCGCCAGCAGCTTGGCCTCGGGCAATGAGCAGTTCTTC	CASSLASGNEQFF
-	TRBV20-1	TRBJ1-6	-	TGCAGTGCGGAGGGGGGTCCCTATAATTCACCCCTCCACTTT	CSAEGGPYNSPLHF
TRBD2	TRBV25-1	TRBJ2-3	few	TGTGCCAGCAGTGAATTGGGCGGGAGGGGCACAGATACGCAGTATTTT	CASSELGGRGTDTQYF
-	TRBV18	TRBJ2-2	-	TGTGCCAGCTCACCACAGGACAGCCCCACCGGGGAGCTGTTTTTT	CASSPQDSPTGELFF
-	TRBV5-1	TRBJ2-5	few	TGCGCCAGCAGCTTGGATCCCTCCTCGGGGACCCAGTACTTC	CASSLDPSSGTQYF
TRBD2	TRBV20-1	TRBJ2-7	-	TGCTGTGCTAGAGGAGGTCGCAGTAGCGGGGGATTTTACGAGCAGTACTTC	CCARGGRSSGGFYEQYF
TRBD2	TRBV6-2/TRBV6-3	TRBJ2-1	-	TGTGCCAGCACCCTCCTAGCGGAGTCAACCTACAATGAGCAGTTCTTC	CASTLLAESTYNEQFF
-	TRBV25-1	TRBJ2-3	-	TGTGCCAGCAGGTCCCCAGGGGAAACAGATACGCAGTATTTT	CASRSPGETDTQYF
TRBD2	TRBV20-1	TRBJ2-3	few	TGCAGTGCTAGAGATATACTCCCTTTACTAGCGGGAGGTCACACAGATACGCAGTATTTT	CSARDILPLLAGGHTDTQYF
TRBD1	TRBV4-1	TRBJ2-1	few	TGCGCCAGCAGCCTAGGGGACAGGGGAATCGATGAGCAGTTCTTC	CASSLGDRGIDEQFF
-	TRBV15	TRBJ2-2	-	TGTGCCACCAGCAGAGTCGAAGGACGTGGTAACACCGGGGAGCTGTTTTTT	CATSRVEGRGNTGELFF
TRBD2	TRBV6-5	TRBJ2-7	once	TGTGCCAGCAGTTACTCGACTAGCGGGCGCCCCTACGAGCAGTACTTC	CASSYSTSGRPYEQYF
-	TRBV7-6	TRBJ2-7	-	TGTGCCAGCAGCCTGACTACCCTTTACGAGCAGTACTTC	CASSLTTLYEQYF
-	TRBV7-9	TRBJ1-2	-	TGTGCCAGCAGCCCCCGTGGGAGCTACACCTTC	CASSPRGSYTF
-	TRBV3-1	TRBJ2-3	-	TGTGCCAGCAGCCCGCTAGCCCTGGACTACCCAAAGGGGGATACGCAGTATTTT	CASSPLALDYPKGDTQYF
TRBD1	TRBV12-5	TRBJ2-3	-	TGTGCTAGTGGTTTGGTTACAAAAGGGACAGGGAAGGGACTTAGCACAGATACGCAGTATTTT	CASGLVTKGTGKGLSTDTQYF
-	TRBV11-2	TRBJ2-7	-	TGTGCCAGCAGCTTAGGCGTGACTTACGAGCAGTACTTC	CASSLGVTYEQYF
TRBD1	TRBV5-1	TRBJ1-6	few	TGCGCCAGCAGCTTTGGACAGGGCGTCCGGTCACCCCTCCACTTT	CASSFGQGVRSPLHF
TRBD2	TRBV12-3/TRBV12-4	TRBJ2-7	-	TGTGCCAGCAGTTTAGCGTTTCGTGGTCTAGCGGGAGGCTCCGAGCAGTACTTC	CASSLAFRGLAGGSEQYF
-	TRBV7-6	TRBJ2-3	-	TGTGCCAGCAGCTTAGCGCCCGGGAAAGATACGCAGTATTTT	CASSLAPGKDTQYF
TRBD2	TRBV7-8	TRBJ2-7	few	TGTGCCAGCAGCACGACTAGCGGGAGTAGATACGAGCAGTACTTC	CASSTTSGSRYEQYF
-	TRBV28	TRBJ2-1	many	TGTGCCAGCAGTGGACGTGGGCACAATGAGCAGTTCTTC	CASSGRGHNEQFF
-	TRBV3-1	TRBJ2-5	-	TGTGCCAGCAGCCAGCCTGTGCAGGTGGGACAAGAGACCCAGTACTTC	CASSQPVQVGQETQYF
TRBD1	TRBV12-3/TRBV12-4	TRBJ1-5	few	TGTGCCAGCAGCGCGACAGGGGATAGCAATCAGCCCCAGCATTTT	CASSATGDSNQPQHF
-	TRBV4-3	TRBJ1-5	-	TGCGCCAGCAGCCGAGAAAGTTACGGCAATCAGCCCCAGCATTTT	CASSRESYGNQPQHF
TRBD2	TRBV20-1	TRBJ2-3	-	TGCAGTGCTCCCCCCGGGCTAGCGGGGGGGCCGAATACGCAGTATTTT	CSAPPGLAGGPNTQYF
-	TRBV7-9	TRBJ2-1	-	TGTGCCAGCAGCCCCCCCAGGGCTGGGAATGTCAATGAGCAGTTCTTC	CASSPPRAGNVNEQFF
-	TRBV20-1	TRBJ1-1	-	TGCAGTGCTGTAGGACAGTTCGGGGACACTGAAGCTTTCTTT	CSAVGQFGDTEAFF
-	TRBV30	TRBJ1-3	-	TGTGCCTGGAGTGTACGTCTGGCCACCTCTGGAAACACCATATATTTT	CAWSVRLATSGNTIYF
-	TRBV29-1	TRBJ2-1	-	TGCAGCGTGGCGCAATCCTACAATGAGCAGTTCTTC	CSVAQSYNEQFF
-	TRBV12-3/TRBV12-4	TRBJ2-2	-	TGTGCCAGCAGTCCGGGACCTCGCCCCGGGGAGCTGTTTTTT	CASSPGPRPGELFF
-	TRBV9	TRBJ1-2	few	TGTGCCAGCAGCGAACGGACCCTTGGGTACTATGGCTACACCTTC	CASSERTLGYYGYTF
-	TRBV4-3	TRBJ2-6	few	TGCGCCAGCAGCCAAGGTGGGGCCAACGTCCTGACTTTC	CASSQGGANVLTF